One sample yielded the 12 T cell receptor beta chains listed below, sequenced in a study of cytomegalovirus exposure and HLA in healthy donors. Both 60 Vbeta primers and 13 Jbeta primers went into the PCR. Repertoires were generated with immunoSEQ multiplex PCR, while TCRdb's copy carries only in-frame clones and drops some. The sample records a few hundred thousand clones, 70% to 80% being singletons. The specimen was PBMCs. These receptors originate from a woman aged 30 to 39 in good health and CMV-seronegative.

The CDR3 reads CASSPYLDRGETQYF. CDR3 DNA: TGCGCCAGCAGCCCCTACCTTGACAGGGGGGAGACCCAGTACTTC. This chain links TRBV5-1 with TRBJ2-5; 9 nucleotides match TRBD1. V lost 4 bases, J lost 5 bases, and 9 bases stayed unmatched. The CDR3 totals 15 residues. In germline, CDR1 is SGHRS, CDR2 YFSETQ. Full variable domain (remainder filled in from reference TRBV5-1 and TRBJ2-5): KAGVTQTPRYLIKTRGQQVTLSCSPISGHRSVSWYQQTPGQGLQFLFEYFSETQRNKGNFPGRFSGRQFSNSRSEMNVSTLELGDSALYLCASSPYLDRGETQYFGPGTRLLVL.

This clone showed up just once. The chain links TRBV9 to TRBJ1-5; a weak D match, TRBD1 (6 bases). Trimming took off 1 base at V and 1 base at J, with 6 bases between the two ends. CDR1 is SGDLS, CDR2 YYNGEE, per germline. The CDR3 length is 14 residues. CDR3 amino acids: CASSVTGSNQPQHF. DNA of the CDR3: TGTGCCAGCAGCGTAACAGGGAGCAATCAGCCCCAGCATTTT. The full variable domain, in which reference TRBV9 and TRBJ1-5 provide the parts outside the CDR3, is DSGVTQTPKHLITATGQRVTLRCSPRSGDLSVYWYQQSLDQGLQFLIQYYNGEERAKGNILERFSAQQFPDLHSELNLSSLELGDSALYFCASSVTGSNQPQHFGDGTRLSIL.

The chain has TRBV5-1 and TRBJ1-2; the D is unclear. The germline V gene encodes CDR1 SGHRS and CDR2 YFSETQ. The CDR3 is made up of 15 amino acids. Trimming removed 0 bases at V and 2 bases at J, with 11 bases between. CDR3 residues: CASSLDGRRNYGYTF. The CDR3 DNA reads as TGCGCCAGCAGCTTGGACGGGAGGCGGAACTATGGCTACACCTTC.

The chain is built from TRBV5-1 and TRBJ1-4, with TRBD1 matching over 9 bases. The CDR3 consists of 17 residues. V gave up 4 bases and J gave up 5 bases; unmatched junction bases: 12. Germline V gene sequence: CDR1 SGHRS, CDR2 YFSETQ. The CDR3, as DNA: TGCGCCAGCAGCACCTCTCTCACCGGGACAGGGAATGAAAAACTGTTTTTT. Protein sequence: CASSTSLTGTGNEKLFF.

V usage is TRBV18 and J usage is TRBJ2-7, with TRBD2 matching 8 bases. The CDR3 has 17 residues. Trimming removed 6 bases from V and 1 base from J; junction bases left unmatched: 14. CDR1 is KGHSH and CDR2 is LQKENI in the germline V gene. CDR3 coding DNA: TGTGCCAGCTCCGATGCGGGGGGTAGCGAGGGGTCCTACGAGCAGTACTTC. Amino acid sequence: CASSDAGGSEGSYEQYF.

The chain recombines TRBV6-5 with TRBJ2-2, with D perhaps matching TRBD1 (5 bases). CDR3 length: 14 residues. Looked up from germline, CDR1 is MNHEY and CDR2 is SVGAGI. Trimming left V 6 bases short and J 6 bases short, with 14 bases between. CDR3 bases: TGTGCCAGCAGCTCCCAGGGTACCCCCGGGGAGCTGTTTTTT. This gives the protein CASSSQGTPGELFF.

V usage is TRBV2 and J usage is TRBJ2-7, with TRBD1 matching 10 bases. The CDR3 loop spans 16 amino acids. The junction had 14 bases not matched to a gene; V was cut back by 6 bases and J by 6 bases. Germline-derived CDR1 and CDR2 are SNHLY and FYNNEI. The CDR3 reads CASRPWTGGALGEQYF. Written as DNA, the CDR3 is TGTGCCAGCAGACCCTGGACAGGGGGTGCCCTAGGCGAGCAGTACTTC.

J is TRBJ2-5 and V is TRBV6-5; D may be TRBD2 (5 bases). The last part of the DNA fits TRBJ2-7 better; the J call may be wrong. The CDR3 sequence is 15 residues long. Germline V gives CDR1 MNHEY, CDR2 SVGAGI. The CDR3 loop is CASRLNSVFSYEQYF. The CDR3 coding sequence is TGTGCCAGCAGACTAAATAGCGTTTTCTCATACGAGCAGTACTTC.

On this clone: A read error may produce the germline difference seen at one junction end. This rearrangement joins TRBV6-6 to TRBJ1-5; tentative D call: TRBD1 (5 bases). The CDR3 totals 13 residues. The germline CDR1 and CDR2 sequences are MNHNY and SVGAGI (reference sequence). CDR3 sequence (DNA): TGTGCCAGCATTCCGACAGAAGATCAGCCCCAGCGTTTT. This encodes CASIPTEDQPQRF.

V usage is TRBV10-3 and J usage is TRBJ2-7; 7 nucleotides align to TRBD1. Germline values: CDR1 ENHRY, CDR2 SYGVKD. V lost 8 bases to trimming and J lost 7 bases; unmatched junction nucleotides: 14. The CDR3 consists of 14 residues. CDR3: CAILQGLRVSEQYF. The CDR3 DNA is TGTGCCATCCTACAGGGGCTTAGGGTAAGTGAGCAGTACTTC.

The V gene is TRBV10-2, the J gene TRBJ1-4; tentative D call: TRBD1 (6 bases). Trimming stripped 4 bases from V and 0 bases from J, with 15 bases between. The CDR3 contains 17 residues. Germline V gene data show CDR1 as WSHSY and CDR2 as SAAADI. Here the CDR3 DNA reads TGCGCCAGCAGTGGTGGACAGTCGCTTGCAACTAATGAAAAACTGTTTTTT. Its protein is CASSGGQSLATNEKLFF.

The chain couples TRBV29-1 to TRBJ1-2, with TRBD1 matching over 10 bases. CDR1 and CDR2 from the germline V gene are SQVTM and ANQGSEA. This CDR3 region has 14 residues. The J segment lost 6 bases and the V segment lost 4 bases, leaving 8 bases of the junction unmatched. The DNA for the CDR3 is TGCAGCGTTGGTTTTGGGACAGGGGACAATGGCTACACCTTC. Its translation: CSVGFGTGDNGYTF. The full variable domain, in which reference TRBV29-1 and TRBJ1-2 provide the parts outside the CDR3, is SAVISQKPSRDICQRGTSLTIQCQVDSQVTMMFWYRQQPGQSLTLIATANQGSEATYESGFVIDKFPISRPNLTFSTLTVSNMSPEDSSIYLCSVGFGTGDNGYTFGSGTRLTVV.